This T cell receptor beta chain was profiled in a study of blood T cell repertoires in COVID-19 (dated by TCRdb to the early 2020s). A note on the overall study: Samples covering the acute and convalescent phases of COVID-19 were provided by collaborators in the United States, Italy and Spain. The sample metadata nearly always contained a de-identified subject ID, COVID-19 status, age in years and sex. The samples were drawn from the first 160 participants of the ongoing ImmuneRACE study and from 950 to 1,500 subjects provided by 6 global collaborators. Deeply sampled blood TCRbeta repertoires from subjects exposed to, actively infected with, or recovered from COVID-19 were included in the dataset. The material from the prospective study consisted of cDNA or gDNA derived from T cells, B-cell-depleted T cells, or PBMCs. The repertoires were made available in a free public database intended to serve as a resource for research on the immune response to SARS-CoV-2. HLA class I and class II types, where available, came from metadata supplied by the sample provider rather than from assay-based typing.

TCRbeta CDR3 regions were amplified from genomic DNA using the immunoSEQ Assay, a bias-controlled multiplex PCR. As for how the authors treated the data: The number of nucleated cells in each sample was estimated by amplification of reference gene primers within the assay. Sequence reads were collapsed and filtered to measure the absolute abundance of every unique TCRbeta CDR3 rearrangement. For each sample, productive Simpson clonality was calculated by taking the square root of Simpson's diversity index across productive rearrangements. The source is immuneACCESS, and TCRdb retained only in-frame sequences with V and J called. Part of the clones is not carried over; for the studies checked, unresolved V genes explain less than half of this, and the remainder is unexplained. V and J calls and clone size are those listed in that table; D and trimming were worked out from the DNA. In all, the sample holds some 220,000 clones, and 83% of those were seen once. The leading ten clones occupy roughly 1.3% of the sample.

Paper-wide results and their limitations: Clinical and demographic metadata were provided uncurated, with the amount varying by source and participant.

In Seattle, one collaborating source enrolled patients while the infection was active and tracked those patients longitudinally over the course of disease. Whole blood was collected in K2EDTA tubes by collaborating institutions according to the institutions' own protocols. For TCRbeta analysis, collaborators shipped samples in one of three forms: frozen whole blood, isolated PBMCs, or DNA extracted from either of those sample types. Remarks on this clone: This clone's antigen is unknown. The record has no base qualities; no much larger clone is one base away.

Clipping removes 4 bases from V and 8 bases from J, with 9 as the unmatched junction base count. Based on the germline V gene, the CDR1 and CDR2 sequences are SGHRS and YFSETQ. Its CDR3 holds 14 amino acids, cysteine through phenylalanine. CDR3 DNA is the only sequence kept; it has 42 bases, read in frame from the first base. The rearrangement combines TRBV5-1 with TRBJ2-1, with TRBD2 matching 7 junction bases. Sequencing was performed on peripheral blood. This clonotype was obtained from a woman aged 25 to 45 with COVID-19, enrolled during active disease. The CDR3 reads as follows: CASSPGGEGHEQFF. The DNA reads as follows: TGCGCCAGCAGCCCTGGAGGGGAGGGCCATGAGCAGTTCTTC.